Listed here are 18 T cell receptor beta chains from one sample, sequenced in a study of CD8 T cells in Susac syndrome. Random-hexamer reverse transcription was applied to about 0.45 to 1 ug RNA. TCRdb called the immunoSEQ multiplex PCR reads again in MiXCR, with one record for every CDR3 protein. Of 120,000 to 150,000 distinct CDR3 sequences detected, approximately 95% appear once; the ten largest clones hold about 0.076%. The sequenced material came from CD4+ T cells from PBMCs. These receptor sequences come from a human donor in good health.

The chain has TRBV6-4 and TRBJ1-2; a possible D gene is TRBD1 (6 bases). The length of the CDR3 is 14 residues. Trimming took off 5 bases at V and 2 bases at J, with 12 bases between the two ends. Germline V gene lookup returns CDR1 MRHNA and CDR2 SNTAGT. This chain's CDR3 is CASSRTATNYGYTF. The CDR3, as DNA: TGTGCCAGCAGTCGGACAGCGACGAACTATGGCTACACCTTC.

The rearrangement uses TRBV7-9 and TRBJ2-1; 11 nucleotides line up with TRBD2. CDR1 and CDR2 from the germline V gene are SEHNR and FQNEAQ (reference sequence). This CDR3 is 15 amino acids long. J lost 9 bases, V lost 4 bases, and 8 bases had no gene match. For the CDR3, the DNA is TGTGCCAGCAGCTGGAGTAGCGGGAGGGCCGGTGAGCAGTTCTTC. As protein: CASSWSSGRAGEQFF.

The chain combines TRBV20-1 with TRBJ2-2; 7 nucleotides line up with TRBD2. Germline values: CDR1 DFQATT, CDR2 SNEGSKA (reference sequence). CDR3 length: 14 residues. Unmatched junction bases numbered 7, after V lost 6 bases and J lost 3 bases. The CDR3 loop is CSAPGDYHTGELFF. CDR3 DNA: TGCAGTGCCCCGGGGGACTATCACACCGGGGAGCTGTTTTTT.

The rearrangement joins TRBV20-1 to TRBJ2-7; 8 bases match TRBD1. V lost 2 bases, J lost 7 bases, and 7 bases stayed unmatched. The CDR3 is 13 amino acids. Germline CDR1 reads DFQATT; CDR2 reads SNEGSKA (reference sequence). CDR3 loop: CSARLRGRGEQYF. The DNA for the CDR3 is TGCAGTGCTAGACTCAGGGGGCGCGGTGAGCAGTACTTC.

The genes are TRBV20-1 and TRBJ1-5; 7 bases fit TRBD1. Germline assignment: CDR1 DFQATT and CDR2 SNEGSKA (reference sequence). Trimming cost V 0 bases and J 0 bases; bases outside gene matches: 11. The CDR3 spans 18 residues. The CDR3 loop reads CSARDTTGNFYSNQPQHF. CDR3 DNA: TGCAGTGCTAGAGATACGACAGGGAATTTTTATAGCAATCAGCCCCAGCATTTT.

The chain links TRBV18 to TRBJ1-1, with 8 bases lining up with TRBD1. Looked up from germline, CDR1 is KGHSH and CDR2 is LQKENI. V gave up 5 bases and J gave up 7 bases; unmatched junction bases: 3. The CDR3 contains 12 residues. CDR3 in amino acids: CASSAGGIEAFF. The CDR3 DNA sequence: TGTGCCAGCTCAGCAGGGGGCATTGAAGCTTTCTTT.

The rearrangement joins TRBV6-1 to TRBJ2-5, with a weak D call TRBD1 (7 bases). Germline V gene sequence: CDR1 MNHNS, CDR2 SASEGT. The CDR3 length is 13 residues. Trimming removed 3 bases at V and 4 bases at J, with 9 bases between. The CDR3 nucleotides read TGTGCCAGCAGTGACCAGGGGGGAGAGACCCAGTACTTC. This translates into CASSDQGGETQYF.

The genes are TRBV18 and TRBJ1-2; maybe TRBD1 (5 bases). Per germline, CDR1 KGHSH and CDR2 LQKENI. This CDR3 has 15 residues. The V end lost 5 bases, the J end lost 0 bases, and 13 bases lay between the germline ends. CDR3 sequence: CASSSFQGANYGYTF. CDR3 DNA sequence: TGTGCCAGCTCATCCTTTCAGGGAGCTAACTATGGCTACACCTTC.

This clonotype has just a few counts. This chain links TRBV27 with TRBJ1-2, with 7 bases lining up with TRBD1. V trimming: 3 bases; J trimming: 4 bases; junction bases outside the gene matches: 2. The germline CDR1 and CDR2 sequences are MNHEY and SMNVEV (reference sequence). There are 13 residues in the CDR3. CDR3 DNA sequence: TGTGCCAGCAGTTTGGCAGGGGGCTATGGCTACACCTTC. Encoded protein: CASSLAGGYGYTF.

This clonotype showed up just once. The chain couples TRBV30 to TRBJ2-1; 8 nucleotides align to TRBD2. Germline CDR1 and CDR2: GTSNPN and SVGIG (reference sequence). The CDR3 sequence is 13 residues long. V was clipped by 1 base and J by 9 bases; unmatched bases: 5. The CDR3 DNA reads TGTGCCTGGAGTGCCAGCGGGAGAAGTGAGCAGTTCTTC. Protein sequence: CAWSASGRSEQFF.

The DNA for the CDR3 is TGCGCCAGCGGCTGGGAGCAGGGCCGTCAAGAGACCCAGTACTTC. Residues: CASGWEQGRQETQYF. The V gene is TRBV5-1, the J gene TRBJ2-5; D is possibly TRBD1 or TRBD2 (5 bases each). V dropped 7 bases and J dropped 2 bases, with 18 bases sitting between them. Per germline, CDR1 SGHRS and CDR2 YFSETQ. The CDR3 totals 15 residues.

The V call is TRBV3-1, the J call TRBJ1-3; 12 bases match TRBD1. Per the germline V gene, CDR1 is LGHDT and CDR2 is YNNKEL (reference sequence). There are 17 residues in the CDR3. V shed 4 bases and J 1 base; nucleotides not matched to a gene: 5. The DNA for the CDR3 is TGTGCCAGCAGCCTATTGGGACAGGGGGCGTCTGGAAACACCATATATTTT. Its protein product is CASSLLGQGASGNTIYF.

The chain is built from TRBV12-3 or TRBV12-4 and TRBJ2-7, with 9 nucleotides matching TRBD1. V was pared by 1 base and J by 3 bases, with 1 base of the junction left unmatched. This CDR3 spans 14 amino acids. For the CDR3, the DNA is TGTGCCAGCAGTTTAGGGGACAGGGACTACGAGCAGTACTTC. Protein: CASSLGDRDYEQYF.

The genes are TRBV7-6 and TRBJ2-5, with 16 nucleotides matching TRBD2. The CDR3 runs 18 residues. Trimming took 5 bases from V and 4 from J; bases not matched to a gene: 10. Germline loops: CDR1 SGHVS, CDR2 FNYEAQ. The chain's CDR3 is CASSPGGLAGGPRETQYF. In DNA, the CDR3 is TGTGCCAGCAGCCCCGGGGGACTAGCGGGAGGGCCGCGAGAGACCCAGTACTTC.

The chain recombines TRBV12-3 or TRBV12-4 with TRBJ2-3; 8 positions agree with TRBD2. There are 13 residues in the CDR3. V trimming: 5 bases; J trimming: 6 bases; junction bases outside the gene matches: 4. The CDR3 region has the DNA TGTGCCAGCAGTCCGCGACTAGCGGATACGCAGTATTTT. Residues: CASSPRLADTQYF.

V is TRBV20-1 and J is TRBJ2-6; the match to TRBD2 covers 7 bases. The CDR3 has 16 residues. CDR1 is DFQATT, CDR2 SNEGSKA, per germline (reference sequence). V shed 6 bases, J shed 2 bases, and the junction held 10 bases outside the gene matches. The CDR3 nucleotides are TGCAGTGCCAGGACTCCCGGGGGGACTGGGGCCAACGTCCTGACTTTC. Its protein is CSARTPGGTGANVLTF.

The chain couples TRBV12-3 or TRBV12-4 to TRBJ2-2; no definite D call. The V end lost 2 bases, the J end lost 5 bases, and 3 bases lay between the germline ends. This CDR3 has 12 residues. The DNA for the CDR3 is TGTGCCAGCAGTTTACGTACCGGGGAGCTGTTTTTT. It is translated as CASSLRTGELFF.

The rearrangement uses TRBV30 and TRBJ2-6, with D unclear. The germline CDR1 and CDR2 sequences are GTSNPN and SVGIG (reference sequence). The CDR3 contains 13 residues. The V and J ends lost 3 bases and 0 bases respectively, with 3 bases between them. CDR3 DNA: TGTGCCTGGAGCGACTCTGGGGCCAACGTCCTGACTTTC. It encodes CAWSDSGANVLTF.